A single sample is the source of the 9 T cell receptor beta chains below, sequenced in a study of cytomegalovirus exposure and HLA in healthy donors. Some clones are missing from TCRdb's copy, which holds only in-frame ones; the method was immunoSEQ multiplex PCR. Altogether 150,000 or so clones are present, approximately 86% being singletons, with the ten largest covering approximately 2%. Sequencing used PBMCs. The source of these receptors is a human donor in good health.

V and J are TRBV19 and TRBJ2-7; D gene uncertain. CDR3 length: 13 residues. In germline, CDR1 is LNHDA, CDR2 SQIVND (reference sequence). V lost 1 base and J 3 bases, leaving 7 bases between the germline ends. The CDR3 sequence is CASSIARNYEQYF. In DNA form, the CDR3 reads TGTGCCAGTAGTATAGCCAGGAACTACGAGCAGTACTTC.

V gene TRBV5-6 combines with J gene TRBJ1-5, with 7 nucleotides matching TRBD1. Germline V gene data show CDR1 as SGHDT and CDR2 as YYEEEE. This CDR3 is 18 amino acids long. The junction had 9 bases not matched to a gene; V was cut back by 0 bases and J by 0 bases. CDR3 nucleotides: TGTGCCAGCAGCTTGGGTGGGACAGTGGGGTATAGCAATCAGCCCCAGCATTTT. It translates to CASSLGGTVGYSNQPQHF.

This clone was seen a handful of times. The rearrangement joins TRBV28 to TRBJ2-7; 7 nucleotides line up with TRBD1. The CDR3 contains 15 residues. Losses at the gene ends were 6 bases for V and 3 bases for J; bases not matched to a gene: 11. The germline CDR1 and CDR2 sequences are MDHEN and SYDVKM. CDR3 in DNA: TGTGCCAGCAGCCCCGGGACAGTTGCCATCTACGAGCAGTACTTC. Amino acid sequence: CASSPGTVAIYEQYF.

The chain joins TRBV7-9 to TRBJ2-5, with D possibly being TRBD1 (6 bases). CDR1 is SEHNR, CDR2 FQNEAQ, per germline (reference sequence). The ends were cut back, 2 bases at V and 4 bases at J, with 14 bases in the middle. The CDR3 has 15 residues. The CDR3 region is CASSLYRVSGETQYF. CDR3 bases: TGTGCCAGCAGCTTATACAGGGTTAGTGGAGAGACCCAGTACTTC. The complete variable domain, with remaining parts taken from reference TRBV7-9 and TRBJ2-5, reads DTGVSQNPRHKITKRGQNVTFRCDPISEHNRLYWYRQTLGQGPEFLTYFQNEAQLEKSRLLSDRFSAERPKGSFSTLEIQRTEQGDSAMYLCASSLYRVSGETQYFGPGTRLLVL.

This clone was observed once. The chain is built from TRBV4-1 and TRBJ2-7; 7 bases fit TRBD1. After removal of 8 bases from V and 0 bases from J, the junction contained 10 bases not matched to a gene. Germline V CDR1 and CDR2: MGHRA, YSYEKL. CDR3 length: 15 residues. This CDR3 reads CASGQEYPSSYEQYF. The CDR3 region has the DNA TGCGCCAGCGGACAGGAGTATCCTAGCTCCTACGAGCAGTACTTC.

V and J are TRBV5-1 and TRBJ2-1; D is possibly TRBD1 (5 bases). The germline V gene encodes CDR1 SGHRS and CDR2 YFSETQ. V was trimmed by 1 base and J by 5 bases, leaving 13 bases between them. CDR3 length equals 15 residues. Here the CDR3 DNA reads TGCGCCAGCAGCTTGTGGGTGGGGCCCGACAATGAGCAGTTCTTC. This sequence encodes CASSLWVGPDNEQFF.

The chain joins TRBV15 to TRBJ1-1; D is unresolved. Germline V lookup: CDR1 LNHNV, CDR2 YYDKDF (reference sequence). This CDR3 is built from 15 residues. Trimming left V 4 bases short and J 0 bases short, with 12 bases between. The CDR3 DNA reads TGTGCCACCAGCACTAACGGTAAGATGAACACTGAAGCTTTCTTT. Protein sequence: CATSTNGKMNTEAFF.

J is TRBJ1-5 and V is TRBV28; D is uncertain. Trimming left V 7 bases short and J 0 bases short, with 10 bases between. The germline CDR1 and CDR2 sequences are MDHEN and SYDVKM. CDR3 length: 14 amino acids. The CDR3 DNA reads TGTGCCAGCACTGACCGGGGTAGCAATCAGCCCCAGCATTTT. It encodes CASTDRGSNQPQHF.

The gene calls are TRBV7-3 and TRBJ2-6; tentatively, D is TRBD1 (5 bases). V lost 5 bases, J lost 0 bases, and 20 bases lay in between. Germline CDR1 and CDR2: SGHTA and FQGTGA. This CDR3 spans 19 amino acids. The CDR3 sequence: CASSRVPKDTLSGANVLTF. The DNA of the CDR3 is TGTGCCAGCAGCAGGGTACCAAAGGACACACTCTCTGGGGCCAACGTCCTGACTTTC. The full variable domain, rest sourced from reference TRBV7-3 and TRBJ2-6, is GAGVSQTPSNKVTEKGKYVELRCDPISGHTALYWYRQSLGQGPEFLIYFQGTGAADDSGLPNDRFFAVRPEGSVSTLKIQRTERGDSAVYLCASSRVPKDTLSGANVLTFGAGSRLTVL.